The T cell receptor beta chain described here comes from a study of T cell changes during pregnancy in multiple sclerosis. Germline CDR1 and CDR2: MDHEN and SYDVKM. The CDR3 sequence is 13 residues long. Measured with immunoSEQ multiplex PCR; TCRdb has only the in-frame clones, and not every one. The sample shows fewer than 85,000 clones, about nine tenths of them seen only once. In the case of this clone: Germline and junction disagree at one end, which may indicate a read error.

Sequencing was performed on peripheral blood, taken in the second trimester of pregnancy. The receptor comes from a female donor with multiple sclerosis, enrolled in a pregnancy study. The chain joins TRBV28 to TRBJ1-2; no clear D gene. CDR3 DNA: TGTGCCAGTAGTTTGTTCCTAGTCTATGGCTACACCTTC. This encodes CASSLFLVYGYTF.